Sequencing of this T cell receptor beta chain was carried out in a study of blood T cells in healthy people across ages. Study results and caveats: Naive T cell percentage and TCR beta diversity correlated strongly.

Sample-barcoded 5' priming and a J-beta primer mix drove a second PCR of roughly 6 to 12 cycles. A template-switch adaptor with 12 random nucleotides tagged each cDNA molecule. From the 5' RACE reads, TCRdb called clonotypes with MiXCR, one entry per CDR3 protein. This table holds around 1,000,000 distinct CDR3 sequences, approximately 25% found once. CDR3 size: 13 residues. Trimming cost V 2 bases and J 8 bases, with 12 bases left between them. The germline gives CDR1 SNHLY, CDR2 FYNNEI. Of note for this clonotype: Antigen: not known.

These data were likewise used in another study, on T cells of mothers and their children.

This clonotype was sampled from a girl aged 2 to 9 in good health. Material: blood. The genes are TRBV2 and TRBJ1-2, with D possibly being TRBD1 (5 bases). The CDR3 protein is CASSERGVRGYTF. The DNA for the CDR3 is TGTGCCAGCAGTGAAAGAGGGGTCAGAGGCTACACCTTC.